This T cell receptor (beta chain) was found in a study of OX40 agonist ivuxolimab in advanced cancers. As for the study in general: Dose-escalation cases comprised hepatocellular carcinoma, melanoma, renal cell or head and neck cancer.

Some clones are missing from TCRdb's copy, which holds only in-frame ones; the method was immunoSEQ multiplex PCR. Of tens of thousands of clones in the sample, roughly 88% were seen once. Findings and caveats of the study: Low clonal expansion, among the lowest seen, marked partial responders at 0.1-3.0 mg/kg.

As regards this clone: Antigen: not known.

Specimen: CD4+ or CD8+ T cells sorted from blood, collected in a trial of the OX40 agonist ivuxolimab. This clonotype was sampled from an adult with an advanced solid tumor such as melanoma, head and neck, liver or kidney cancer.

The CDR3 reads CASRTDSKQGYGYGYTF. The DNA for the CDR3 is TGTGCCAGTAGGACCGATAGCAAACAGGGATACGGCTATGGCTACACCTTC. The gene calls are TRBV19 and TRBJ1-2, with a weak D call TRBD1 (6 bases). CDR3 size: 17 residues. CDR1 is LNHDA, CDR2 SQIVND, per germline (reference sequence). V lost 6 bases to trimming and J lost 4 bases, with 24 bases between them. Based on the CDR3 plus reference TRBV19 and TRBJ1-2, the full variable domain is DGGITQSPKYLFRKEGQNVTLSCEQNLNHDAMYWYRQDPGQGLRLIYYSQIVNDFQKGDIAEGYSVSREKKESFPLTVTSAQKNPTAFYLCASRTDSKQGYGYGYTFGSGTRLTVV.